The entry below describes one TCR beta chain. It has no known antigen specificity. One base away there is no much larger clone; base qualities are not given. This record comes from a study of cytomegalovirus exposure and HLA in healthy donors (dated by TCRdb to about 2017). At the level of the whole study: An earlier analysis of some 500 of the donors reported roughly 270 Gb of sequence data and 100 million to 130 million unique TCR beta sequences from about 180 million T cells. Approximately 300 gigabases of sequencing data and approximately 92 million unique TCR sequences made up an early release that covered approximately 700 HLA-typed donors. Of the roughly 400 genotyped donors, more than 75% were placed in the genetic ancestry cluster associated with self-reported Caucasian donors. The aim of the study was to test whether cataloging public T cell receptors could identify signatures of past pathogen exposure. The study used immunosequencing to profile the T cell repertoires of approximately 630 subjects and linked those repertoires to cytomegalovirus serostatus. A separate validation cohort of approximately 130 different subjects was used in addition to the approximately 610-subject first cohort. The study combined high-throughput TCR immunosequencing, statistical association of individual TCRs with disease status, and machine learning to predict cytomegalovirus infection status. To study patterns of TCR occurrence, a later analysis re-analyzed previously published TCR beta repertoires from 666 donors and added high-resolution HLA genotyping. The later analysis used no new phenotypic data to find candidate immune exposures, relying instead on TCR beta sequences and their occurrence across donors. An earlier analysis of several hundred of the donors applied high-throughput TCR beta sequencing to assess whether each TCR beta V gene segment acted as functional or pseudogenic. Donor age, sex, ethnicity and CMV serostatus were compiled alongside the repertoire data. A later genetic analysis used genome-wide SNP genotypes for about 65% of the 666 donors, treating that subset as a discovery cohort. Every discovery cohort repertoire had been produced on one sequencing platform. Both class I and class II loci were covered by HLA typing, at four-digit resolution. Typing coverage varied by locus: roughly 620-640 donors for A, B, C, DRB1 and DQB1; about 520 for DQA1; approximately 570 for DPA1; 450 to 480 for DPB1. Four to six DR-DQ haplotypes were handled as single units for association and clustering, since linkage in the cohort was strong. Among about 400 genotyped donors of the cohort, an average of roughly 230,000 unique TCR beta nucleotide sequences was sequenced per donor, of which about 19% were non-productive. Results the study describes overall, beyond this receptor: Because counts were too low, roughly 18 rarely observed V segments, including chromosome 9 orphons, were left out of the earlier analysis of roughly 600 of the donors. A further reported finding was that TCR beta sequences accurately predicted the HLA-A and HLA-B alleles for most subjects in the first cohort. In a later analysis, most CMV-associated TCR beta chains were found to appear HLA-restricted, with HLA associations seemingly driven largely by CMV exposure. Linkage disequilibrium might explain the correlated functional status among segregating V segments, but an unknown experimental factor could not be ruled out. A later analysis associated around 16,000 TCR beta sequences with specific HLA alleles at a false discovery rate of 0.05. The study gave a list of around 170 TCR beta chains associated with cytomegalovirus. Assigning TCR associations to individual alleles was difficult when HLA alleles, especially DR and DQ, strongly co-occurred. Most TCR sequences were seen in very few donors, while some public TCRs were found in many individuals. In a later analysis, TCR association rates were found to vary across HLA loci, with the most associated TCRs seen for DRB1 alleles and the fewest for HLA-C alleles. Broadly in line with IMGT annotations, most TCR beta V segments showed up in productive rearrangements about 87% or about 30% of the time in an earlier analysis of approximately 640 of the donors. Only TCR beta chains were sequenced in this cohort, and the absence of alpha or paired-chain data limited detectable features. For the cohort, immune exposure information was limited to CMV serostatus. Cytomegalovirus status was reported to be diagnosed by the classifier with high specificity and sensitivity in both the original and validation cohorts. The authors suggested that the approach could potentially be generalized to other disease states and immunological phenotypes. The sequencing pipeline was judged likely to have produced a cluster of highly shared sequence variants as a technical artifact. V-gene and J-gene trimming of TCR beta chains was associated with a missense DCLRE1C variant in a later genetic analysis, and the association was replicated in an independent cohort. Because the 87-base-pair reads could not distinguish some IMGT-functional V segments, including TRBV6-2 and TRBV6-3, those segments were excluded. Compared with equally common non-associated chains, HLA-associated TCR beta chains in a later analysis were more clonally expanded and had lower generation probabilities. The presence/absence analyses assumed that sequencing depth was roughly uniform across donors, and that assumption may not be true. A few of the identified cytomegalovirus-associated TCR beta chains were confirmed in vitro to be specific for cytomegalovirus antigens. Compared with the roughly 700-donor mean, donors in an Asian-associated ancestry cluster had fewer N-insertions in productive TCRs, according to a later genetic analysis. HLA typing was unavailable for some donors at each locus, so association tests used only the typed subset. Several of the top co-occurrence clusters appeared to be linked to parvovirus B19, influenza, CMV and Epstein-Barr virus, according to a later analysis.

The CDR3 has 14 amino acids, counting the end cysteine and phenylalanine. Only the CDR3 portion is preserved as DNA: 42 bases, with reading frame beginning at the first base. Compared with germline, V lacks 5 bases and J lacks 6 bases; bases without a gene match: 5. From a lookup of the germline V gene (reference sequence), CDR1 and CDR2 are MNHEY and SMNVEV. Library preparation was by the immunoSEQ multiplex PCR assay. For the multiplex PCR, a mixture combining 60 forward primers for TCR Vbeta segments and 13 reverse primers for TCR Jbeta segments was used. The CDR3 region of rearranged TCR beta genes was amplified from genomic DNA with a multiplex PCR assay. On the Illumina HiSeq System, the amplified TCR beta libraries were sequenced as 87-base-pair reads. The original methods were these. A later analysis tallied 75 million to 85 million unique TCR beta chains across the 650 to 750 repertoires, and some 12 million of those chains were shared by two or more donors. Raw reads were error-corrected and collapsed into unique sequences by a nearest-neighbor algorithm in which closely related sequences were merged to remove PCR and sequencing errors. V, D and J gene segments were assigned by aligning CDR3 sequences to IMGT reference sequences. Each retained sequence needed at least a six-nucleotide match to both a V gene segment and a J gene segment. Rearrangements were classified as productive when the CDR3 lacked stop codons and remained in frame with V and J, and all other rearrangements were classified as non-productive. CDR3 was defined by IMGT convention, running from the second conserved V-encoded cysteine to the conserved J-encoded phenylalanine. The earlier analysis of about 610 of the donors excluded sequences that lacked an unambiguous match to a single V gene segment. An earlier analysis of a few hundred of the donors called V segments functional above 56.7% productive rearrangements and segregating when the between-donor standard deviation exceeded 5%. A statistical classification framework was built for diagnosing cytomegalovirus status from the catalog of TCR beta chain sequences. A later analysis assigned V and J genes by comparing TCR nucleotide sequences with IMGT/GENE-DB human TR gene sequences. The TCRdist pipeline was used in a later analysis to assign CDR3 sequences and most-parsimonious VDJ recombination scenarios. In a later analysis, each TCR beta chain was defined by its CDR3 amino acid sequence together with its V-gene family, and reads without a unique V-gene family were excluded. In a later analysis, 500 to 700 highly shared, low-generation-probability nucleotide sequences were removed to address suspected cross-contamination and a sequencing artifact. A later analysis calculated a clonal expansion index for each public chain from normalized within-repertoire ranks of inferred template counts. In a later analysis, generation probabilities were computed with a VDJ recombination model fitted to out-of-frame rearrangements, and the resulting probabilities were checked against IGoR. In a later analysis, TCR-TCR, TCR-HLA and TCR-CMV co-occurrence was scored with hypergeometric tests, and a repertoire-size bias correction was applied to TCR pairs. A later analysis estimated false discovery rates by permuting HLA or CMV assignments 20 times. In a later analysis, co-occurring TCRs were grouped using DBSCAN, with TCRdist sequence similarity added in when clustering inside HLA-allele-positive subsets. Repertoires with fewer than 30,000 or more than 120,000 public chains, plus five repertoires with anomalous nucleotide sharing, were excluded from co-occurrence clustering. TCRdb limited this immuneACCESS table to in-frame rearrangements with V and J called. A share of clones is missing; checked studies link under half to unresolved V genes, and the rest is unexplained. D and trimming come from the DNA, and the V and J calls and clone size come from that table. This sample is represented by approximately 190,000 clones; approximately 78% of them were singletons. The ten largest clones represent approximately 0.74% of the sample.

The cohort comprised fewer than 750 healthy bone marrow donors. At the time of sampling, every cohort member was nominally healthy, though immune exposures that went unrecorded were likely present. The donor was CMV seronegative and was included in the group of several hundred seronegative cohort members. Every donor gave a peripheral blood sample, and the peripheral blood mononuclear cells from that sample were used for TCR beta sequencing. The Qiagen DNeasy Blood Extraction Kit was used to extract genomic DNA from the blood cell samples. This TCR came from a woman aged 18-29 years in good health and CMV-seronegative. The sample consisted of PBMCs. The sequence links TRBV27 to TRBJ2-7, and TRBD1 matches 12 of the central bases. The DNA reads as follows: TGTGCCAGCAGTAGGGGACAGGGGGCTTTCGAGCAGTACTTC. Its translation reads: CASSRGQGAFEQYF.